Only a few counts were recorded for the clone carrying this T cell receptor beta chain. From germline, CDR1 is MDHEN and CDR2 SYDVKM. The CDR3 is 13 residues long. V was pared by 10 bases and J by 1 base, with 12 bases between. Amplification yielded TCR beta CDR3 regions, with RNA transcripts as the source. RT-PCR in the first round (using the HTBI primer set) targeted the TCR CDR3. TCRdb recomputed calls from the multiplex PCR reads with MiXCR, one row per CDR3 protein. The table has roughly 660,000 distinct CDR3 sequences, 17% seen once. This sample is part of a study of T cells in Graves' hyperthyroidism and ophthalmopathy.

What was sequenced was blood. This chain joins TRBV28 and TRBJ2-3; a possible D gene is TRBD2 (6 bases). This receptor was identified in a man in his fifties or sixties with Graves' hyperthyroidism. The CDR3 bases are TGTGCCACCCAACCGGGGGGCACAGATACGCAGTATTTT. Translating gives CATQPGGTDTQYF.